The 18 T cell receptor beta chains below were found in one sample sequenced in a study of regulatory T cells in long-lasting Graves disease listed by TCRdb under 2021. The library came from multiplex PCR. For sequencing, an Illumina HiSeq 4000 was employed. iRepertoire HTBI primers and Arm-PCR amplification of CDR3 regions were used to construct TCR beta libraries. TCRdb reworked the public reads: Q25 trimming with fastp, MiXCR clone assembly, productive beta chains retained. Each CDR3 protein gets just one entry, which takes the most common genes and DNA from the rows behind it. Counted in this sample were hundreds of thousands of distinct CDR3 sequences; around 30% of them appeared once. Together, the top ten hold about two fifths of the sample. What this sample's time point label stands for: persistent/refractory GD, antithyroid drugs over 5 years with positive TRAb. RNA was extracted from PBMCs in TRIzol for both TCR sequencing and RNA sequencing.

The starting material was peripheral blood mononuclear cells (PBMCs), obtained when the disease was refractory, from a patient treated with antithyroid drugs. The receptors here all came from a female donor with Graves disease.

This clonotype was seen a handful of times. V usage is TRBV20-1 and J usage is TRBJ1-2; possibly TRBD1 for D (5 bases). V lost 0 bases and J lost 7, with 21 bases in between. Germline lookup yields CDR1 DFQATT and CDR2 SNEGSKA (reference sequence). The CDR3 contains 16 residues. CDR3 sequence reads: CSARDSWGRVVAGYTF. CDR3 DNA: TGCAGTGCTAGAGACTCGTGGGGCCGGGTGGTTGCTGGCTACACCTTC.

A few counts support this clonotype. In nucleotides, the CDR3 is TGTGCCAGCAGCCGCGCGAGGGCAAACACTGAAGCTTTCTTT. It translates to CASSRARANTEAFF. V and J are TRBV3-1 and TRBJ1-1; no clear D gene. Germline V gene lookup returns CDR1 LGHDT and CDR2 YNNKEL (reference sequence). The V gene lost 4 bases and the J gene lost 2 bases, with 11 bases spanning the gap. The CDR3 sequence is 14 residues long.

This clonotype has just a few counts. DNA for the CDR3: TGCGCCAGCGCCAAACGAGTCCAGGGGGCCGCGAACACCGGGGAGCTGTTTTTT. Its translation is CASAKRVQGAANTGELFF. This sequence joins TRBV5-1 and TRBJ2-2; 8 bases line up with TRBD1. Per germline, CDR1 SGHRS and CDR2 YFSETQ. The V gene end was trimmed by 7 bases and the J gene end by 0 bases; junction bases not matched to a gene: 14. The length of the CDR3 is 18 residues.

CDR3: CASSFPGTGIQETQYF. CDR3 coding DNA: TGTGCCAGCAGTTTTCCCGGGACCGGGATCCAAGAGACCCAGTACTTC. V usage is TRBV6-9 and J usage is TRBJ2-5; D might be TRBD1 or TRBD2, each matching 5 bases. V dropped 4 bases and J dropped 1 base, with 16 bases sitting between them. This CDR3 has 16 residues. Germline CDR1 reads MNHGY; CDR2 reads SVAAGI.

CDR3 loop: CASSLGQGVIQNTEAFF. Written as DNA, the CDR3 is TGTGCCAGTAGTCTTGGACAGGGAGTTATCCAGAACACTGAAGCTTTCTTT. The chain uses TRBV19 and TRBJ1-1, with TRBD1 matching 8 bases. V trimming: 5 bases; J trimming: 1 base; junction bases outside the gene matches: 12. This CDR3 contains 17 residues. From germline, CDR1 is LNHDA and CDR2 SQIVND (reference sequence).

The sample holds many counts of this clonotype. This sequence joins TRBV6-1 and TRBJ1-2; D is ambiguous. The CDR3 consists of 12 residues. Germline values: CDR1 MNHNS, CDR2 SASEGT. V shed 6 bases and J shed 4 bases, with 9 bases lying between them. The CDR3, as DNA: TGTGCCAGCAGAACCGATAGCTATGGCTACACCTTC. Translation gives CASRTDSYGYTF.

This clonotype was recorded a few times. The CDR3 loop reads CASSMRAVSNQPQHF. DNA for the CDR3: TGTGCCAGTAGTATGAGGGCAGTTAGCAATCAGCCCCAGCATTTT. The chain links TRBV19 to TRBJ1-5; D gene uncertain. Deletions cut 3 bases from V and 0 bases from J, with 9 bases between. The CDR3 length is 15 residues. Germline V gene data show CDR1 as LNHDA and CDR2 as SQIVND (reference sequence).

CDR3 sequence reads: CASSHTTGSPGEAFF. CDR3 sequence (DNA): TGTGCCAGCAGCCATACGACAGGGTCCCCGGGGGAAGCTTTCTTT. This sequence joins TRBV28 and TRBJ1-1, with TRBD1 matching over 7 bases. Losses at the gene ends were 6 bases for V and 8 bases for J; bases not matched to a gene: 15. The CDR3 is made up of 15 amino acids. The germline CDR1 and CDR2 sequences are MDHEN and SYDVKM.

This clonotype was found a few times. V and J are TRBV6-1 and TRBJ1-1; D is possibly TRBD1 (5 bases). The CDR3 runs to 11 residues. From germline, CDR1 is MNHNS and CDR2 SASEGT. Trimming removed 5 bases at V and 12 bases at J, with 13 bases between. This CDR3 is CASSPSGATFF. DNA for the CDR3: TGTGCCAGCAGTCCCTCCGGGGCGACTTTCTTT.

The genes are TRBV6-8 and TRBJ2-5; 7 bases line up with TRBD1. V lost 11 bases to trimming and J lost 2 bases; unmatched junction nucleotides: 17. This CDR3 has 16 residues. Germline V gene sequence: CDR1 MNHGY, CDR2 SAAAGT. The DNA for the CDR3 is TGTGCCGGCACCGAACGGGCGACAGGGAAACAAGAGACCCAGTACTTC. Its protein is CAGTERATGKQETQYF.

The chain has TRBV7-8 and TRBJ1-2; 9 bases are a match to TRBD1. Germline V CDR1 and CDR2: SGHVS, FQNEAQ. The CDR3 totals 14 residues. V was pared by 5 bases and J by 10 bases, with 11 bases of the junction left unmatched. CDR3 nucleotide sequence: TGTGCCAGCAGCCCAGGGACAGGGCCGGTTGACTACACCTTC. Translation: CASSPGTGPVDYTF.

With respect to this clonotype: This may stem from a read error, because a much larger clone lies one nucleotide away. The chain recombines TRBV12-3 or TRBV12-4 with TRBJ1-4, with D hard to call. The CDR3 contains 15 residues. The V end lost 3 bases, the J end lost 10 bases, and 18 bases lay between the germline ends. Here the CDR3 DNA reads TGTGCCAGCAGTTTGAATGGCGGAGGAGTTGGAAAACTGTTTTTT. The encoded protein is CASSLNGGGVGKLFF.

V is TRBV5-1 and J is TRBJ2-7; a weak D match, TRBD2 (6 bases). CDR1 and CDR2 from the germline V gene are SGHRS and YFSETQ. The V and J ends lost 0 bases and 2 bases respectively, with 18 bases between them. This CDR3 region has 17 residues. The CDR3 DNA reads TGCGCCAGCAGCTTGGCCAGTACGGGGGTTGAAACCTACGAGCAGTACTTC. Protein: CASSLASTGVETYEQYF.

V and J are TRBV20-1 and TRBJ1-2; 7 nucleotides match TRBD1. Germline assignment: CDR1 DFQATT and CDR2 SNEGSKA (reference sequence). The CDR3 covers 13 residues. Trimming removed 6 bases from V and 3 bases from J; junction bases left unmatched: 7. Written as DNA, the CDR3 is TGCAGTGCCAACGACAGGGAGGACTATGGCTACACCTTC. Its translation: CSANDREDYGYTF.

This chain joins TRBV7-9 and TRBJ2-2, with 8 bases matching TRBD1. Germline CDR1 and CDR2: SEHNR and FQNEAQ (reference sequence). CDR3 length: 12 amino acids. The CDR3 is CANTTGAGELFF. Here the CDR3 DNA reads TGTGCGAACACGACAGGGGCCGGGGAGCTGTTTTTT.

The CDR3 bases are TGTGCCTGGAGTGTAGGGACAGGTACATTTCAGCCCCAGCATTTT. Its protein product is CAWSVGTGTFQPQHF. The chain couples TRBV30 to TRBJ1-5, with 8 bases lining up with TRBD1. Losses at the gene ends were 0 bases for V and 6 bases for J; bases not matched to a gene: 7. This CDR3 spans 15 amino acids. CDR1 and CDR2 (germline): GTSNPN, SVGIG (reference sequence).

This clonotype came up a few times. J is TRBJ1-4 and V is TRBV6-6; no definite D call. The germline V gene has CDR1 MNHNY and CDR2 SVGAGI (reference sequence). Trimming cost V 0 bases and J 2 bases, with 7 bases left between them. This CDR3 is 15 amino acids long. In nucleotides, the CDR3 is TGTGCCAGCAGTTACTCGCGGGTTACTAATGAAAAACTGTTTTTT. Protein product: CASSYSRVTNEKLFF.

This chain uses TRBV19 with TRBJ1-5; 8 positions agree with TRBD1. V shed 7 bases and J 4 bases; nucleotides not matched to a gene: 9. CDR3 length equals 15 residues. Looked up from germline, CDR1 is LNHDA and CDR2 is SQIVND (reference sequence). In DNA, the CDR3 is TGTGCCAGTAATACCCAGGGGGCCCCAAATCAGCCCCAGCATTTT. The encoded protein is CASNTQGAPNQPQHF.